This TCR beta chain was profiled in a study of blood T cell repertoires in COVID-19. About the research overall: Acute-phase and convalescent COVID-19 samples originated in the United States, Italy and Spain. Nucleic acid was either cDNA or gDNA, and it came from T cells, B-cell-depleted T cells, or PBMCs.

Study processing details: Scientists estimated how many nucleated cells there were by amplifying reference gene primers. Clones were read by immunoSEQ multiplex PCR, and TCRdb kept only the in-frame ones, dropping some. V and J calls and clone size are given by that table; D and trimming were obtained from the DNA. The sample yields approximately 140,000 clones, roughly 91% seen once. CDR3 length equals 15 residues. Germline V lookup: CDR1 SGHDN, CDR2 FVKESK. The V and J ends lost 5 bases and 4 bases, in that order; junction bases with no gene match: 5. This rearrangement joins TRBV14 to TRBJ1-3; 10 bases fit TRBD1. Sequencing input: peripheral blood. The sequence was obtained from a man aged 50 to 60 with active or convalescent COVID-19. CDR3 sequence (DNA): TGTGCCAGCAGCTTGACAGGGGGCATCGGAAACACCATATATTTT. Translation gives CASSLTGGIGNTIYF.